This section outlines one TCR beta chain sequence together with its context. Its antigen is not known. This CDR3 comprises 12 residues. Trimming left V 6 bases short and J 1 base short, with 7 bases between. CDR1 and CDR2 from the germline V gene are ENHRY and SYGVKD. This sample stems from a study of CD8+CD57+ T cells in acquired aplastic anemia. Using genomic DNA as the template, TCR beta VDJ and CDR3 profiling was carried out. TCRdb reanalysed the reads using MiXCR and keeps one entry per CDR3 protein. The data contain 180,000 or so distinct CDR3 sequences, about half of them singletons. Study results and caveats: Shared by patients and controls, fewer than 30 CD8+ CDR3s were abundant in patients.

Sequenced sample: sorted CD4+, CD8+, or CD8+CD57+ T cells (not recorded which) from PBMCs. The chain has TRBV10-3 and TRBJ2-7; the D is unclear. The sequence came from a human donor in good health. The DNA of the CDR3 is TGTGCCATCAGCCGACTGTCCTACGAGCAGTACTTC. It is translated as CAISRLSYEQYF.